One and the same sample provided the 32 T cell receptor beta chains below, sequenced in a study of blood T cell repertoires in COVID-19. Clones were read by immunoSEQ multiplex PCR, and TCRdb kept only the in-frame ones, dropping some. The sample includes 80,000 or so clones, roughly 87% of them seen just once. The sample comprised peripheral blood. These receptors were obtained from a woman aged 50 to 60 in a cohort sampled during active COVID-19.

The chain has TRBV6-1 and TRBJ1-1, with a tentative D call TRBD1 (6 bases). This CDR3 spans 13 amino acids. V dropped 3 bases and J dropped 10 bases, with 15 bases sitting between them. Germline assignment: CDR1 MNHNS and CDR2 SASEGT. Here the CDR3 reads CASSDQGFGGAFF. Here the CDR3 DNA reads TGTGCCAGCAGTGACCAGGGGTTCGGAGGAGCTTTCTTT.

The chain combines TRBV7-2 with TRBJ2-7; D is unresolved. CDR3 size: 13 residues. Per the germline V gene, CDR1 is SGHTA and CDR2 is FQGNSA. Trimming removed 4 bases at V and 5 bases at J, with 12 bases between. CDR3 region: CASSSQVLNEQYF. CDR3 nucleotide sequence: TGTGCCAGCAGCTCGCAGGTCCTGAACGAGCAGTACTTC.

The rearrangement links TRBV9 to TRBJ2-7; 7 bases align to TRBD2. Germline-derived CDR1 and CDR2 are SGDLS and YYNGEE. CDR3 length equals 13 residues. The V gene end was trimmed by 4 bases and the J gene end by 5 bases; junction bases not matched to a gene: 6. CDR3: CASSQTSRDEQYF. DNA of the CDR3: TGTGCCAGCAGCCAGACTAGCCGCGACGAGCAGTACTTC.

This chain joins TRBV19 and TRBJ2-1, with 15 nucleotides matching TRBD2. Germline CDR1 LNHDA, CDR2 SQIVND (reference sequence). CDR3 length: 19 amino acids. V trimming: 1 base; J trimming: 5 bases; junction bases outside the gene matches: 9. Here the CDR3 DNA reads TGTGCCAGTAGTATAGCTGCGGGACTAGCGGGAGGTTGGGACAATGAGCAGTTCTTC. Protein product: CASSIAAGLAGGWDNEQFF. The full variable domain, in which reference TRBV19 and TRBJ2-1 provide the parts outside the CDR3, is DGGITQSPKYLFRKEGQNVTLSCEQNLNHDAMYWYRQDPGQGLRLIYYSQIVNDFQKGDIAEGYSVSREKKESFPLTVTSAQKNPTAFYLCASSIAAGLAGGWDNEQFFGPGTRLTVL.

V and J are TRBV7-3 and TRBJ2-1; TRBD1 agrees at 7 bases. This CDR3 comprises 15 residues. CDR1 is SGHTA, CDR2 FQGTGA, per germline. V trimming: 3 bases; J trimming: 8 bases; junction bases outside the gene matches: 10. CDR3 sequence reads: CASSLGPQGIHEQFF. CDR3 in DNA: TGTGCCAGCAGCTTGGGCCCACAGGGGATCCATGAGCAGTTCTTC.

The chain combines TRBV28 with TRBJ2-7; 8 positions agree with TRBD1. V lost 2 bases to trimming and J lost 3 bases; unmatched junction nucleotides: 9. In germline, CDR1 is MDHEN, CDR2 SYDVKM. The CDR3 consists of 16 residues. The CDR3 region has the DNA TGTGCCAGCAGTTTAACCGGACAGGGCCAACACTACGAGCAGTACTTC. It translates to CASSLTGQGQHYEQYF.

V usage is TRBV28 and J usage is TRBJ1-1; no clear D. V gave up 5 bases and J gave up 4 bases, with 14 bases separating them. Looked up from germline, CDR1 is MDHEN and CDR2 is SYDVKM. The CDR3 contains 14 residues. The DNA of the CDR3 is TGTGCCAGCAGTCTTACAAGGAGGGCCACTGAAGCTTTCTTT. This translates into CASSLTRRATEAFF.

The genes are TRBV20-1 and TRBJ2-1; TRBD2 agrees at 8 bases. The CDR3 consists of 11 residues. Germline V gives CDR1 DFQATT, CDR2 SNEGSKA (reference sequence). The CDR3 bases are TGCGGTAGCGGGGAAGGAAATGAGCAGTTCTTC. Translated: CGSGEGNEQFF.

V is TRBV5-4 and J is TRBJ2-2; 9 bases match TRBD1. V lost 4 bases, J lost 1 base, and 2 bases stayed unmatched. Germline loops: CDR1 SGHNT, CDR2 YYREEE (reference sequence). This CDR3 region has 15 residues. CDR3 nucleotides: TGTGCCAGCAGCATGGGACAGGGGAACACCGGGGAGCTGTTTTTT. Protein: CASSMGQGNTGELFF.

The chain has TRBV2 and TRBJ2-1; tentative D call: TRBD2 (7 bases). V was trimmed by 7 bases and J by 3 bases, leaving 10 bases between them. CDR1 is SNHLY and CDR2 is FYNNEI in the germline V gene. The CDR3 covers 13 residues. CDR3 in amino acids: CASTGGVYNEQFF. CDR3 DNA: TGTGCCAGCACGGGGGGCGTCTACAATGAGCAGTTCTTC. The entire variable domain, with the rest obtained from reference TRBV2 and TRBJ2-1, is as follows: EPEVTQTPSHQVTQMGQEVILRCVPISNHLYFYWYRQILGQKVEFLVSFYNNEISEKSEIFDDQFSVERPDGSNFTLKIRSTKLEDSAMYFCASTGGVYNEQFFGPGTRLTVL.

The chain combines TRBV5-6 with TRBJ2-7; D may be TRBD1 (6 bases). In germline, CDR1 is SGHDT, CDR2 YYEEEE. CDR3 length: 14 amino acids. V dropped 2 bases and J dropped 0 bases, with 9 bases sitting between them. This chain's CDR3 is CASSFGGPSYEQYF. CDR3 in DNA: TGTGCCAGCAGCTTTGGGGGCCCCTCCTACGAGCAGTACTTC.

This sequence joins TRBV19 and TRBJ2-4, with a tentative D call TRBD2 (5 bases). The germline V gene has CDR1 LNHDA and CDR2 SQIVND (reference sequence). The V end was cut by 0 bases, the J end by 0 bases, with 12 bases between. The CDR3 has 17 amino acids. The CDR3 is CASSIDYPGIAKNIQYF. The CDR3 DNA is TGTGCCAGTAGTATAGACTACCCCGGGATAGCCAAAAACATTCAGTACTTC.

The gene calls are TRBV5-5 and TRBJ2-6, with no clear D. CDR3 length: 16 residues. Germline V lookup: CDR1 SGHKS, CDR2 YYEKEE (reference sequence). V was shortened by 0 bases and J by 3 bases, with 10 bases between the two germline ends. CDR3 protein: CASSLVRESGANVLTF. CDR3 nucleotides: TGTGCCAGCAGCTTGGTACGAGAAAGTGGGGCCAACGTCCTGACTTTC.

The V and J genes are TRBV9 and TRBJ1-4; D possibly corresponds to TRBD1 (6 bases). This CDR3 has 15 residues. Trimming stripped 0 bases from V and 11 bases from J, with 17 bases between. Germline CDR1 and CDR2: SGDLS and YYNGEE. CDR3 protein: CASSVGVGGGEKLFF. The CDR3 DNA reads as TGTGCCAGCAGCGTAGGCGTTGGAGGGGGGGAGAAACTGTTTTTT.

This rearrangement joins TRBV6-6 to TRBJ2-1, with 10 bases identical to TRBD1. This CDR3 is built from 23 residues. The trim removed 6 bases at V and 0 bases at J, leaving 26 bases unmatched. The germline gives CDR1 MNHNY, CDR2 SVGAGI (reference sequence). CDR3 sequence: CASSFPRDRGSLAGWVSYNEQFF. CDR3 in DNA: TGTGCCAGCAGCTTCCCGAGGGACAGGGGATCGTTAGCGGGGTGGGTCTCCTACAATGAGCAGTTCTTC.

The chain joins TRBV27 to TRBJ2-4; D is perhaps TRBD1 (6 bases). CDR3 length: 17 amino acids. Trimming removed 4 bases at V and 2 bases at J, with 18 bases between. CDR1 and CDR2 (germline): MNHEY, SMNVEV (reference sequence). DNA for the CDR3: TGTGCCAGCAGTTCATCCCCAGGGGCAATAACCAAAAACATTCAGTACTTC. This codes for CASSSSPGAITKNIQYF.

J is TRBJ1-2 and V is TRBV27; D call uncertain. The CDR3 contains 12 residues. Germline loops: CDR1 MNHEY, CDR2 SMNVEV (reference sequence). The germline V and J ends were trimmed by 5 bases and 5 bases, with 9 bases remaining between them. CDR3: CASSPRVYGYTF. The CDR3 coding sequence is TGTGCCAGCAGTCCGAGGGTTTATGGCTACACCTTC.

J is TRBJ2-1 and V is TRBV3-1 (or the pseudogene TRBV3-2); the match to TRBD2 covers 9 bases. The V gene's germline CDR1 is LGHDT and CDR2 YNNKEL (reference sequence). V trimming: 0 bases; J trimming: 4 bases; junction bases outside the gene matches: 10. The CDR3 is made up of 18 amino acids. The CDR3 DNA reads TGTGCCAGCAGCCAAGAGTCCCCAGGACTAGCGAGATACAATGAGCAGTTCTTC. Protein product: CASSQESPGLARYNEQFF.

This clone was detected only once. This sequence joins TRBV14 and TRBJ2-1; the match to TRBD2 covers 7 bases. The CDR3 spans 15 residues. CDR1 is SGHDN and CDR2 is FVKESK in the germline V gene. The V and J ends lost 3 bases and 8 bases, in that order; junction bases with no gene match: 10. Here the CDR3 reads CASSQEARGGDEQFF. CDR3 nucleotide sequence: TGTGCCAGCAGCCAGGAGGCTAGGGGAGGGGATGAGCAGTTCTTC.

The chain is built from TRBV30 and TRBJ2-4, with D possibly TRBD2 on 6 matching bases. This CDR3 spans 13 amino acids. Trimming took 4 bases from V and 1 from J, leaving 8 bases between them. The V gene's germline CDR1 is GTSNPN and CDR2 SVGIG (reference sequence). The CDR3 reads CAWMEGAKNIQYF. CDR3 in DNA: TGTGCCTGGATGGAGGGGGCCAAAAACATTCAGTACTTC.

This CDR3 reads CASSPVAGGSSYEQYF. Here the CDR3 DNA reads TGTGCCAGCAGCCCCGTAGCGGGAGGGTCCTCCTACGAGCAGTACTTC. This sequence joins TRBV7-2 and TRBJ2-7; 11 positions agree with TRBD2. V was clipped by 5 bases and J by 0 bases; unmatched bases: 6. The CDR3 extends over 16 amino acids. Germline V gene lookup returns CDR1 SGHTA and CDR2 FQGNSA.

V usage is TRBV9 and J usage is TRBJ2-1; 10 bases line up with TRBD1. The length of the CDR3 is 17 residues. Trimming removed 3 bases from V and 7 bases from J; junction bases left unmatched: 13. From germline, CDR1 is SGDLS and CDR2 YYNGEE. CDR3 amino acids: CASSARDRGGIGNEQFF. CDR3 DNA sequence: TGTGCCAGCAGCGCCCGGGACAGGGGAGGTATCGGTAATGAGCAGTTCTTC.

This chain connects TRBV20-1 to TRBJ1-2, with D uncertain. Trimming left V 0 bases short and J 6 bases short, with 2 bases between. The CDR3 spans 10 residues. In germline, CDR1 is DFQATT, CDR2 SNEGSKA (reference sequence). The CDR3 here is CSARDNGYTF. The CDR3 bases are TGCAGTGCTAGAGATAATGGCTACACCTTC.

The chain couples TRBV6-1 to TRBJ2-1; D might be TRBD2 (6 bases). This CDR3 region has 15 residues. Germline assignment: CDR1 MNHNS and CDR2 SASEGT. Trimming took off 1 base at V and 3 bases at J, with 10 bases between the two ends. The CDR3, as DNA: TGTGCCAGCAGTGAAGATCCAGCGGGCTACAATGAGCAGTTCTTC. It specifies CASSEDPAGYNEQFF.

In DNA, the CDR3 is TGCGCCAGCAGCTCAAGTCCGGGACAGGGTGGTCAGCCCCAGCATTTT. This encodes CASSSSPGQGGQPQHF. The V call is TRBV5-1, the J call TRBJ1-5; 9 bases are shared with TRBD1. This CDR3 is 16 amino acids long. Trimming took 3 bases from V and 6 from J; bases not matched to a gene: 10. CDR1 and CDR2 from the germline V gene are SGHRS and YFSETQ.

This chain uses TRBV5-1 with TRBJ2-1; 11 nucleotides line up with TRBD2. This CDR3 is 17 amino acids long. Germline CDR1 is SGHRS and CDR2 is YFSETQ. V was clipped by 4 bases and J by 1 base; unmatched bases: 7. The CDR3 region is CASSPLLAGASYNEQFF. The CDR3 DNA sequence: TGCGCCAGCAGCCCCCTACTAGCGGGAGCGTCCTACAATGAGCAGTTCTTC.

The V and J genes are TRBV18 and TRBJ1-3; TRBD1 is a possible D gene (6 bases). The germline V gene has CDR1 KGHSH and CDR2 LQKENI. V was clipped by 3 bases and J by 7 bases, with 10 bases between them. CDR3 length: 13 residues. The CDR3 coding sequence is TGTGCCAGCTCACCGCAGGGGATCAACACCATATATTTT. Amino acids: CASSPQGINTIYF.

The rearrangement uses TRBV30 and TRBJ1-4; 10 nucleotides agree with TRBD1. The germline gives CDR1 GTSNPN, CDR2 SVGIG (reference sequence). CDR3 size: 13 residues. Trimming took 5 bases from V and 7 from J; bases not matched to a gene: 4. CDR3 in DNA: TGTGCCTGGGTGGGACAGGGGACTGAAAAACTGTTTTTT. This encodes CAWVGQGTEKLFF.

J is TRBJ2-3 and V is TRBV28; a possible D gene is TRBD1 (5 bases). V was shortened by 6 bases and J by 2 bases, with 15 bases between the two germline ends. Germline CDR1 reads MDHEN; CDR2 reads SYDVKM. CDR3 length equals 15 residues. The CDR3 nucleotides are TGTGCCAGCAGCTCGAACGGCAGGGACACAGATACGCAGTATTTT. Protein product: CASSSNGRDTDTQYF.

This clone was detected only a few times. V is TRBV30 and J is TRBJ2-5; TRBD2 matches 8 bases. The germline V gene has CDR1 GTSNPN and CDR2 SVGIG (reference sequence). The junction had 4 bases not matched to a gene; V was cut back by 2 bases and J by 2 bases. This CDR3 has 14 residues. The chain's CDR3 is CAWSRGRLQETQYF. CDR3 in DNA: TGTGCCTGGAGTCGCGGGAGGCTGCAAGAGACCCAGTACTTC.

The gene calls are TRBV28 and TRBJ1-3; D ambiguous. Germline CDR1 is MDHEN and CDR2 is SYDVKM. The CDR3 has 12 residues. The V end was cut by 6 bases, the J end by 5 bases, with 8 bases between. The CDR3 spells CASRPRRNTIYF. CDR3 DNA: TGTGCCAGCAGGCCCAGGAGAAACACCATATATTTT.

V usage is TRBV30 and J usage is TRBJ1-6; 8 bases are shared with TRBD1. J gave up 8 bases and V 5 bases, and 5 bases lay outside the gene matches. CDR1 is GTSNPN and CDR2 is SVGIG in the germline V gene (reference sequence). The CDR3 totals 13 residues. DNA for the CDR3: TGTGCCTGGGACAGGGGAGAGGATTCACCCCTCCACTTT. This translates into CAWDRGEDSPLHF. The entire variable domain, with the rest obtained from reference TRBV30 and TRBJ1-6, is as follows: SQTIHQWPATLVQPVGSPLSLECTVEGTSNPNLYWYRQAAGRGLQLLFYSVGIGQISSEVPQNLSASRPQDRQFILSSKKLLLSDSGFYLCAWDRGEDSPLHFGNGTRLTVT.